Below, 10 T cell receptor beta chains from the same sample are listed, as sequenced in a study of blood T cells in healthy people across ages. Then a second PCR, running roughly 7 to 12 cycles, was carried out with a sample-barcoded 5' primer and a J-beta primer mix. Via MiXCR, TCRdb re-called the 5' RACE reads, giving one row per CDR3 protein. The data show approximately 680,000 distinct CDR3 sequences, around 32% seen once. Sequencing was performed on blood. The receptors were gathered from an elderly woman in good health.

There are many counts of this clonotype. V is TRBV4-2 and J is TRBJ1-4; D possibly corresponds to TRBD1 (5 bases). This CDR3 spans 17 amino acids. Germline V gene data show CDR1 as LGHNA and CDR2 as YNFKEQ. V gave up 0 bases and J gave up 0 bases, with 11 bases separating them. The DNA of the CDR3 is TGTGCCAGCAGCCAAGAACAGGCCACCGCAACTAATGAAAAACTGTTTTTT. This gives the protein CASSQEQATATNEKLFF.

This clonotype has at least ten counts. V is TRBV20-1 and J is TRBJ2-1; 9 bases match TRBD1. V shed 0 bases and J 6 bases; nucleotides not matched to a gene: 6. The CDR3 extends over 15 amino acids. Per germline, CDR1 DFQATT and CDR2 SNEGSKA (reference sequence). Written as DNA, the CDR3 is TGCAGTGCTAGAGATTCGGGGACAGGGTCCAATGAGCAGTTCTTC. This encodes CSARDSGTGSNEQFF.

This clonotype was seen repeatedly, ten times or more. V gene TRBV5-1 combines with J gene TRBJ2-1; TRBD1 or TRBD2 may be the D gene (5 bases each). In germline, CDR1 is SGHRS, CDR2 YFSETQ. The CDR3 totals 16 residues. Trimming left V 0 bases short and J 0 bases short, with 10 bases between. In DNA, the CDR3 is TGCGCCAGCAGCTTGGTTACGGGGCACTCCTACAATGAGCAGTTCTTC. Protein sequence: CASSLVTGHSYNEQFF.

This clonotype has just a few counts. V usage is TRBV19 and J usage is TRBJ2-1, with 8 nucleotides matching TRBD2. The germline V gene has CDR1 LNHDA and CDR2 SQIVND (reference sequence). V gave up 5 bases and J gave up 10 bases; unmatched junction bases: 10. The CDR3 covers 14 residues. The CDR3 DNA reads TGTGCCAGTAGTCCCCGGCGGGGGGCTCCGGAGCAGTTCTTC. Translation gives CASSPRRGAPEQFF.

This clonotype was seen repeatedly, ten times or more. The rearrangement joins TRBV7-9 to TRBJ2-1, with 8 positions matching TRBD1. V lost 7 bases to trimming and J lost 1 base; unmatched junction nucleotides: 9. The CDR3 sequence is 16 residues long. Germline V gene data show CDR1 as SEHNR and CDR2 as FQNEAQ (reference sequence). This CDR3 reads CASTPWTGPSYNEQFF. For the CDR3, the DNA is TGTGCCAGCACCCCGTGGACAGGGCCTTCCTACAATGAGCAGTTCTTC.

This clonotype was observed a few times. The genes are TRBV2 and TRBJ2-7, with D possibly being TRBD1 (6 bases). V lost 6 bases and J lost 0, with 12 bases in between. CDR1 and CDR2 from the germline V gene are SNHLY and FYNNEI. CDR3 size: 14 residues. For the CDR3, the DNA is TGTGCCAGCAGCGGAAGGGACAACTCCTACGAGCAGTACTTC. Translation: CASSGRDNSYEQYF.

This clonotype was observed a handful of times. Since a much larger clone is just one base distant, this may be a read error. This chain uses TRBV20-1 with TRBJ2-1; the match to TRBD2 covers 9 bases. The germline gives CDR1 DFQATT, CDR2 SNEGSKA (reference sequence). V lost 0 bases to trimming and J lost 8 bases; unmatched junction nucleotides: 8. The CDR3 sequence is 15 residues long. CDR3 sequence reads: CSARDRAGGYDEQFF. In DNA form, the CDR3 reads TGCAGTGCTAGAGATCGGGCGGGGGGGTACGATGAGCAGTTCTTC.

This clonotype was picked up many times. At one end, the junction sequence differs from germline, possibly due to a read error. The chain joins TRBV19 to TRBJ2-7; D unclear. The CDR3 has 12 residues. Germline assignment: CDR1 LNHDA and CDR2 SQIVND (reference sequence). CDR3 sequence: CASSIVPYERYF. CDR3 nucleotides: TGTGCCAGTAGTATAGTCCCCTACGAGCGGTACTTC.

This rearrangement joins TRBV7-9 to TRBJ2-3; tentative D call: TRBD1 (5 bases). Deletions cut 0 bases from V and 2 bases from J, with 9 bases between. This CDR3 is built from 15 residues. Per the germline V gene, CDR1 is SEHNR and CDR2 is FQNEAQ (reference sequence). CDR3 amino acids: CASSLATELTDTQYF. Here the CDR3 DNA reads TGTGCCAGCAGCTTAGCGACAGAGCTCACAGATACGCAGTATTTT.

As for this clonotype: This clone may be a read error of a much larger clone one base away. This sequence joins TRBV20-1 and TRBJ1-4; D may be TRBD1 (5 bases). This CDR3 has 13 residues. The germline CDR1 and CDR2 sequences are DFQATT and SNEGSKA (reference sequence). CDR3 amino acids: CSASGGRDEKRFF. The DNA of the CDR3 is TGCAGTGCTAGCGGGGGACGGGATGAAAAACGGTTTTTT.